These 23 T cell receptor beta chains originate from one sample sequenced in a study of fetal regulatory T cell absence and autoimmunity. The table came from immunoSEQ multiplex PCR; TCRdb's copy has only in-frame clones and leaves some out. The profile shows 85,000 to 100,000 clones, about two thirds of them singletons. Sequencing was carried out using pancreas tissue. These receptors were collected from a male donor with IPEX syndrome.

This clone occurred once. This chain links TRBV7-2 with TRBJ2-1; 8 nucleotides match TRBD2. Trimming took 5 bases from V and 9 from J; bases not matched to a gene: 12. Germline V lookup: CDR1 SGHTA, CDR2 FQGNSA. The CDR3 sequence is 15 residues long. CDR3 bases: TGTGCCAGCAGCCTGGGACTAGTTACGGGGGCTGAGCAGTTCTTC. Its translation is CASSLGLVTGAEQFF.

This rearrangement joins TRBV5-4 to TRBJ2-1; 11 nucleotides match TRBD2. V gave up 3 bases and J gave up 2 bases; unmatched junction bases: 10. There are 18 residues in the CDR3. Germline-derived CDR1 and CDR2 are SGHNT and YYREEE (reference sequence). This CDR3 is CASSSTKLAGVTYNEQFF. The CDR3, as DNA: TGTGCCAGCAGCTCCACGAAACTAGCGGGGGTTACCTACAATGAGCAGTTCTTC.

The chain employs TRBV4-3 and TRBJ2-5; D not certain. Germline CDR1 LGHNA, CDR2 YSLEER. Trimming removed 4 bases from V and 2 bases from J, with 11 bases in between. The CDR3 covers 14 residues. The CDR3 spells CASSPTESQETQYF. CDR3 bases: TGCGCCAGCAGCCCAACGGAGTCACAAGAGACCCAGTACTTC.

The rearrangement uses TRBV19 and TRBJ1-2, with D unresolved. The CDR3 totals 14 residues. The germline gives CDR1 LNHDA, CDR2 SQIVND (reference sequence). V gave up 6 bases and J gave up 1 base, with 12 bases separating them. CDR3 in DNA: TGTGCCAGTAGACCGTATAAGTTTAACTATGGCTACACCTTC. Amino acids: CASRPYKFNYGYTF.

The rearrangement links TRBV7-9 to TRBJ2-1; 10 bases are shared with TRBD2. Losses at the gene ends were 8 bases for V and 2 bases for J; bases not matched to a gene: 6. Germline-derived CDR1 and CDR2 are SEHNR and FQNEAQ (reference sequence). The CDR3 spans 15 residues. Here the CDR3 reads CASVLAGATYNEQFF. The CDR3 nucleotides read TGTGCCAGCGTTCTAGCGGGGGCCACCTACAATGAGCAGTTCTTC.

This chain links TRBV27 with TRBJ1-2; D unresolved. The ends were cut back, 2 bases at V and 5 bases at J, with 12 bases in the middle. Germline V CDR1 and CDR2: MNHEY, SMNVEV (reference sequence). CDR3 length: 14 residues. The CDR3 reads CASSLGIGPYGYTF. CDR3 nucleotide sequence: TGTGCCAGCAGTTTAGGAATCGGGCCGTATGGCTACACCTTC.

The table lists this clone with a count of one. The genes are TRBV19 and TRBJ2-7; D may match TRBD1 or TRBD2 (5 bases each). Trimming stripped 5 bases from V and 3 bases from J, with 11 bases between. The germline CDR1 and CDR2 sequences are LNHDA and SQIVND (reference sequence). There are 13 residues in the CDR3. CDR3 sequence reads: CASSVGPGYEQYF. CDR3 nucleotides: TGTGCCAGTAGTGTGGGACCAGGCTACGAGCAGTACTTC.

The gene calls are TRBV4-3 and TRBJ1-4; D remains unclear. V lost 0 bases and J 1 base, leaving 9 bases between the germline ends. Germline V gene sequence: CDR1 LGHNA, CDR2 YSLEER. CDR3 length: 16 residues. The CDR3 DNA sequence: TGCGCCAGCAGCCAAGATCGTGCAGTAACTAATGAAAAACTGTTTTTT. This sequence encodes CASSQDRAVTNEKLFF.

The gene calls are TRBV6-5 and TRBJ2-1; D is perhaps TRBD2 (5 bases). This CDR3 is built from 15 residues. V dropped 2 bases and J dropped 5 bases, with 13 bases sitting between them. CDR1 and CDR2 (germline): MNHEY, SVGAGI. CDR3 sequence reads: CASSYGLVSHNEQFF. The CDR3 region has the DNA TGTGCCAGCAGTTACGGACTCGTTAGCCACAATGAGCAGTTCTTC.

The chain couples TRBV7-6 to TRBJ2-3; tentatively, D is TRBD1 (5 bases). V lost 2 bases and J lost 4, with 7 bases in between. Germline loops: CDR1 SGHVS, CDR2 FNYEAQ. CDR3 length: 13 residues. CDR3: CASSLRGPDTQYF. In nucleotides, the CDR3 is TGTGCCAGCAGCTTAAGGGGTCCAGATACGCAGTATTTT.

The chain employs TRBV5-4 and TRBJ2-7; unclear D gene. Trimming removed 2 bases at V and 1 base at J, with 13 bases between. The CDR3 loop spans 15 amino acids. Germline V gene lookup returns CDR1 SGHNT and CDR2 YYREEE (reference sequence). The CDR3 sequence is CASSFSIWGSYEQYF. CDR3 DNA sequence: TGTGCCAGCAGCTTCTCAATTTGGGGATCCTACGAGCAGTACTTC. Filled out from reference TRBV5-4 and TRBJ2-7, the complete variable domain reads ETGVTQSPTHLIKTRGQQVTLRCSSQSGHNTVSWYQQALGQGPQFIFQYYREEENGRGNFPPRFSGLQFPNYSSELNVNALELDDSALYLCASSFSIWGSYEQYFGPGTRLTVT.

The chain uses TRBV7-8 and TRBJ2-7, with D tentatively TRBD2 (7 bases). This CDR3 contains 15 residues. V was pared by 1 base and J by 6 bases, with 16 bases between. Looked up from germline, CDR1 is SGHVS and CDR2 is FQNEAQ. This chain's CDR3 is CASSLVRVGGAEQYF. CDR3 nucleotides: TGTGCCAGCAGCTTAGTTCGGGTTGGGGGGGCCGAGCAGTACTTC.

V and J are TRBV6-5 and TRBJ2-2; weak D call: TRBD1 (5 bases). CDR3 length: 13 amino acids. V lost 0 bases and J lost 8, with 7 bases in between. Germline CDR1 is MNHEY and CDR2 is SVGAGI. The CDR3 region has the DNA TGTGCCAGCAGTTACTCGAGGACAGGGGAGCTGTTTTTT. Translating gives CASSYSRTGELFF.

The J gene is TRBJ1-2, the V gene TRBV11-2; 7 positions match TRBD1. Germline-derived CDR1 and CDR2 are SGHAT and FQNNGV. The CDR3 covers 15 residues. V trimming: 3 bases; J trimming: 0 bases; junction bases outside the gene matches: 4. CDR3: CASSFQTGSNYGYTF. The CDR3 DNA sequence: TGTGCCAGCAGCTTCCAGACAGGGTCTAACTATGGCTACACCTTC.

This clone was counted a single time. The CDR3 loop reads CASSQDGLAGGTGELFF. As DNA, the CDR3 is TGCGCCAGCAGCCAAGACGGACTAGCGGGGGGCACCGGGGAGCTGTTTTTT. The chain employs TRBV4-3 and TRBJ2-2; 14 bases match TRBD2. The CDR3 sequence is 17 residues long. With 0 bases clipped from V and 4 bases from J, the junction kept 1 base outside the gene matches. Germline loops: CDR1 LGHNA, CDR2 YSLEER.

The V call is TRBV6-6, the J call TRBJ1-2; the match to TRBD1 covers 8 bases. V lost 1 base, J lost 6 bases, and 1 base stayed unmatched. The CDR3 totals 13 residues. Germline CDR1 is MNHNY and CDR2 is SVGAGI (reference sequence). The CDR3 loop reads CASSYWTGNGYTF. The CDR3 DNA follows: TGTGCCAGCAGTTACTGGACAGGGAATGGCTACACCTTC.

The gene calls are TRBV13 and TRBJ2-4; 8 nucleotides align to TRBD1. CDR1 PRHDT and CDR2 FYEKMQ come from the germline V gene (reference sequence). This CDR3 is 15 amino acids long. The ends lost 6 bases at V and 7 bases at J; junction bases unmatched: 11. The chain's CDR3 is CASRRRGTGANIQYF. In DNA, the CDR3 is TGTGCCAGCAGGAGACGAGGGACAGGTGCTAACATTCAGTACTTC.

The chain links TRBV6-5 to TRBJ2-7, with TRBD2 matching 9 bases. The CDR3 consists of 15 residues. Germline V gives CDR1 MNHEY, CDR2 SVGAGI. V lost 5 bases, J lost 0 bases, and 5 bases stayed unmatched. The CDR3 DNA follows: TGTGCCAGCAGTACTCCGCGGGGGGGCTCCTACGAGCAGTACTTC. Protein sequence: CASSTPRGGSYEQYF.

This chain connects TRBV9 to TRBJ2-2, with no clear D. Germline V CDR1 and CDR2: SGDLS, YYNGEE. V lost 3 bases and J lost 5, with 5 bases in between. This CDR3 has 12 residues. The CDR3 DNA reads as TGTGCCAGCAGCGGAGGAACCGGGGAGCTGTTTTTT. This encodes CASSGGTGELFF.

V is TRBV12-5 and J is TRBJ2-7; 7 nucleotides line up with TRBD1. The V segment lost 6 bases and the J segment 0 bases; nucleotides outside the gene matches: 2. This CDR3 comprises 13 residues. Germline V gives CDR1 LGHNT, CDR2 FRNRAP. This CDR3 is CASGRDSSYEQYF. The DNA of the CDR3 is TGTGCTAGTGGCAGGGACAGCTCCTACGAGCAGTACTTC.

The gene calls are TRBV6-1 and TRBJ2-7; D remains ambiguous. The CDR3 is made up of 13 amino acids. V shed 4 bases and J shed 2 bases, with 9 bases lying between them. CDR1 is MNHNS and CDR2 is SASEGT in the germline V gene. For the CDR3, the DNA is TGTGCCAGCAGTGTTACCTTTGCCTACGAGCAGTACTTC. It codes for CASSVTFAYEQYF.

The V call is TRBV7-2, the J call TRBJ2-1; 12 nucleotides line up with TRBD2. Trimming cost V 1 base and J 6 bases; bases outside gene matches: 4. CDR1 is SGHTA and CDR2 is FQGNSA in the germline V gene. This CDR3 is built from 16 residues. The chain's CDR3 is CASSLVWTSGANEQFF. The CDR3 DNA follows: TGTGCCAGCAGCTTAGTTTGGACTAGCGGGGCCAATGAGCAGTTCTTC.

The chain links TRBV6-1 to TRBJ2-1; no clear D. The CDR3 is made up of 15 amino acids. The V and J ends lost 4 bases and 2 bases respectively, with 12 bases between them. In germline, CDR1 is MNHNS, CDR2 SASEGT. The CDR3 protein is CASSASVMTYNEQFF. The DNA of the CDR3 is TGTGCCAGCAGTGCCAGCGTCATGACCTACAATGAGCAGTTCTTC.